Following are 3 T cell receptor beta chains from one sample sequenced in a study of T cells after yellow fever vaccination. From the 5' RACE reads, TCRdb called clonotypes with MiXCR, one entry per CDR3 protein. Among roughly 74,000 distinct CDR3 sequences, approximately 6.5% were seen once, and the ten largest hold roughly 35%. The material sequenced was CD8+ T cells sorted from PBMCs, taken 5 days after the first yellow fever vaccination. The receptors stem from a man aged 18-30 years who received the YFV17D yellow fever vaccine.

The chain uses TRBV4-1 and TRBJ2-3, with D possibly matching TRBD1 (5 bases). The germline V gene encodes CDR1 MGHRA and CDR2 YSYEKL. V was shortened by 4 bases and J by 6 bases, with 14 bases between the two germline ends. The CDR3 runs 14 residues. CDR3 sequence (DNA): TGCGCCAGCAGCCCAGGCAGGGCCTCTGATACGCAGTATTTT. Translating gives CASSPGRASDTQYF.

This clonotype came up a few times. J is TRBJ2-2 and V is TRBV9, with D possibly matching TRBD2 (6 bases). V dropped 4 bases and J dropped 4 bases, with 14 bases sitting between them. The CDR3 covers 15 residues. The germline V gene encodes CDR1 SGDLS and CDR2 YYNGEE. The CDR3 coding sequence is TGTGCCAGCAGCTCCGGGGGACTTCCCACCGGGGAGCTGTTTTTT. Translation: CASSSGGLPTGELFF.

This clonotype was counted at least ten times. The V call is TRBV4-1, the J call TRBJ2-7; D is uncertain. CDR1 is MGHRA, CDR2 YSYEKL, per germline. The CDR3 sequence is 15 residues long. V was cut by 0 bases and J by 4 bases, with 13 bases left in between. The CDR3 loop is CASSQDVAPNYEQYV. The CDR3 DNA reads TGCGCCAGCAGCCAAGATGTGGCACCAAATTACGAGCAGTACGTC.